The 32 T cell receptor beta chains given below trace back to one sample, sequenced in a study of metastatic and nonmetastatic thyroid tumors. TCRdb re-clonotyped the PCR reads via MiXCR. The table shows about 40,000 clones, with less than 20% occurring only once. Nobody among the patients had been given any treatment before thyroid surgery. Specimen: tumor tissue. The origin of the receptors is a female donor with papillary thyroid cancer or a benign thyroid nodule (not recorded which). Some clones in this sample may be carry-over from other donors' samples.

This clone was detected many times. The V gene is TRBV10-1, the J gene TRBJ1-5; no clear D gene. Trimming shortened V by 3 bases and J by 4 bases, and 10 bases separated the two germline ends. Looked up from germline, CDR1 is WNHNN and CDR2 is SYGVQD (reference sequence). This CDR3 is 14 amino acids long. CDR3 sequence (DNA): TGCGCCAGCAGTGAACAAGGGATAAATCAGCCCCAGCATTTT. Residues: CASSEQGINQPQHF.

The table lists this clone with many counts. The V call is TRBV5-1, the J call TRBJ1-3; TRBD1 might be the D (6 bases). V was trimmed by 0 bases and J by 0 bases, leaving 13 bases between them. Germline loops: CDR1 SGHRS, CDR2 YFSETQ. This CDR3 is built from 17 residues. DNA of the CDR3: TGCGCCAGCAGCTTGGAGGGGACACGCCTCTCTGGAAACACCATATATTTT. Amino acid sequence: CASSLEGTRLSGNTIYF. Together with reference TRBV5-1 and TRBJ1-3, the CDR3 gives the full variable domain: KAGVTQTPRYLIKTRGQQVTLSCSPISGHRSVSWYQQTPGQGLQFLFEYFSETQRNKGNFPGRFSGRQFSNSRSEMNVSTLELGDSALYLCASSLEGTRLSGNTIYFGEGSWLTVV.

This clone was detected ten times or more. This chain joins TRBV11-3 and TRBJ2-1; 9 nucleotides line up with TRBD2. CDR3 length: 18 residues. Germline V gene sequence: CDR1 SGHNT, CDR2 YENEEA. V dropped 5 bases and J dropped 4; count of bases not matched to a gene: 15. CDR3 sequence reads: CASSHPKRTSVPYNEQFF. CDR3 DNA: TGTGCCAGCAGCCACCCTAAGAGGACTAGCGTTCCATACAATGAGCAGTTCTTC.

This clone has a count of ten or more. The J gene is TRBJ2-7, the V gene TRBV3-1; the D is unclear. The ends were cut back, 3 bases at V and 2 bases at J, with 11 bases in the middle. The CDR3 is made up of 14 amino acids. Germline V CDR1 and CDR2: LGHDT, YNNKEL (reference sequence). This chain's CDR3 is CASSHPQRAYEQYF. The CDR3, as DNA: TGTGCCAGCAGCCACCCCCAGCGCGCCTACGAGCAGTACTTC.

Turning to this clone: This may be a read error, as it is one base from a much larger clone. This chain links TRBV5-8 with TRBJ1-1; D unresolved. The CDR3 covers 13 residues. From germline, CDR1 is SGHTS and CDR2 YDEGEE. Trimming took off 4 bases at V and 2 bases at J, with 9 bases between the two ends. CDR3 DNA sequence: TGTGCCAGCAGCCATGACTTCAACACTGAAGCTTTCTTT. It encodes CASSHDFNTEAFF.

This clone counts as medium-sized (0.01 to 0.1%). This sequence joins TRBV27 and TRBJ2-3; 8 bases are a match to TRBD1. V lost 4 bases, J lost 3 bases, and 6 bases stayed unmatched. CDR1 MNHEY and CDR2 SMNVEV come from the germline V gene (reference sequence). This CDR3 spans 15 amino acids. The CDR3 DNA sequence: TGTGCCAGCAGTTGGAGGGGACAGGCAACAGATACGCAGTATTTT. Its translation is CASSWRGQATDTQYF.

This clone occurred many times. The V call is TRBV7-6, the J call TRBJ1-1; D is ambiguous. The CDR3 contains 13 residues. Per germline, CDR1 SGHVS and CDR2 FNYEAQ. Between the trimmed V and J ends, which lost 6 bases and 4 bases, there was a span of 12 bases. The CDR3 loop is CASSSGPPTEAFF. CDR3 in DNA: TGTGCCAGCAGTAGTGGACCTCCCACTGAAGCTTTCTTT.

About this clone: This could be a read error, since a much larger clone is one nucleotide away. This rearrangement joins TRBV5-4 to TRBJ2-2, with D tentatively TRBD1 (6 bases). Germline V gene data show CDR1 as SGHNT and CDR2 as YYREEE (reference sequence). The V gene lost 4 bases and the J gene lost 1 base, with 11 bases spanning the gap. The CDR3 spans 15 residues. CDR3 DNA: TGTGCCAGCAGCGCCAGGGACATGAACACCGGGGAGCTGTTTTTT. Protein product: CASSARDMNTGELFF. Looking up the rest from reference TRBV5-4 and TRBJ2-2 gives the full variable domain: ETGVTQSPTHLIKTRGQQVTLRCSSQSGHNTVSWYQQALGQGPQFIFQYYREEENGRGNFPPRFSGLQFPNYSSELNVNALELDDSALYLCASSARDMNTGELFFGEGSRLTVL.

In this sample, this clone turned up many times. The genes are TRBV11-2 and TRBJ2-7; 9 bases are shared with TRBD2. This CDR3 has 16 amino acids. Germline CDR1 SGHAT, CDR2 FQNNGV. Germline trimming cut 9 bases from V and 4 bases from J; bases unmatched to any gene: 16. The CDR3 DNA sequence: TGTGCCAGTACCCCGGGGGATAGCGGGAGATCATACGAGCAGTACTTC. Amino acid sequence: CASTPGDSGRSYEQYF. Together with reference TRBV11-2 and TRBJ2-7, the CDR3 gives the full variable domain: EAGVAQSPRYKIIEKRQSVAFWCNPISGHATLYWYQQILGQGPKLLIQFQNNGVVDDSQLPKDRFSAERLKGVDSTLKIQPAKLEDSAVYLCASTPGDSGRSYEQYFGPGTRLTVT.

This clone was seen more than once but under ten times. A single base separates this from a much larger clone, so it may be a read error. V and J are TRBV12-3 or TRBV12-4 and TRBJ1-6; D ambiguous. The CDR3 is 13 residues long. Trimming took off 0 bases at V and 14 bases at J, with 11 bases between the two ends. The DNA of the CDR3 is TGTGCCAGCAGTTTAGCGTTGGAGTGGGCCCTCCACTTT. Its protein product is CASSLALEWALHF.

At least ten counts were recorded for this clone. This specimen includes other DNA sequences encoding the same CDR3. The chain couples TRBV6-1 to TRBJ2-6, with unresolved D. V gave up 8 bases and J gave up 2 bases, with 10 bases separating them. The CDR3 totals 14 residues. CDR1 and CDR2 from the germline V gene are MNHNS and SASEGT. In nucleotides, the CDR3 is TGTGCCAGCTCGTGGGCGACTGGGGCCAACGTCCTGACTTTC. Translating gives CASSWATGANVLTF.

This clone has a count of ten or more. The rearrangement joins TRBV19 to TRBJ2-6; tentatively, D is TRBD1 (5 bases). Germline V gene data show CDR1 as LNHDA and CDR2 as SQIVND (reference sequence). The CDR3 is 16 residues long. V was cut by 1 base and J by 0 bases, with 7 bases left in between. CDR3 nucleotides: TGTGCCAGTAGTATAGGACAGAGCTCTGGGGCCAACGTCCTGACTTTC. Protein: CASSIGQSSGANVLTF.

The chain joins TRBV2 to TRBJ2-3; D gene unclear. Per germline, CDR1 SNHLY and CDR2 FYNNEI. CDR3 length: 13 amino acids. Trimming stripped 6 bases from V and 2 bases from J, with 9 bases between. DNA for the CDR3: TGTGCCAGCAGCGCTAACCCCACAGATACGCAGTATTTT. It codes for CASSANPTDTQYF.

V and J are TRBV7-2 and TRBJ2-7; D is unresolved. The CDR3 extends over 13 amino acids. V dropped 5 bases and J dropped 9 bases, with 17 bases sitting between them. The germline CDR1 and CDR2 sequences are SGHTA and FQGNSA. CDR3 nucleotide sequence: TGTGCCAGCAGCCGAGCTCCCATGGGCGCGCAGTACTTC. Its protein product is CASSRAPMGAQYF. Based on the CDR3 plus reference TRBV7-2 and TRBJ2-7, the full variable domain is GAGVSQSPSNKVTEKGKDVELRCDPISGHTALYWYRQSLGQGLEFLIYFQGNSAPDKSGLPSDRFSAERTGGSVSTLTIQRTQQEDSAVYLCASSRAPMGAQYFGPGTRLTVT.

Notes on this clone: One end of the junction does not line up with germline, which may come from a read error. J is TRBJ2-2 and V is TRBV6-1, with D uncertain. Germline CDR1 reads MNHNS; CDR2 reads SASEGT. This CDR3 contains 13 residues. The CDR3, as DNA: TGTGCCAGTAGAGCGTCGAACACCGTGGAGCTGTTTTTT. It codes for CASRASNTVELFF.

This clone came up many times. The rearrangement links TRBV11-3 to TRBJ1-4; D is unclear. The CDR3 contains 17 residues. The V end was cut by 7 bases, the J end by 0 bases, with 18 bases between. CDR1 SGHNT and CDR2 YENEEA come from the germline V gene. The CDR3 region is CASTLRKSTATNEKLFF. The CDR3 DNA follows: TGTGCCAGCACCCTCCGGAAGTCGACGGCAACTAATGAAAAACTGTTTTTT. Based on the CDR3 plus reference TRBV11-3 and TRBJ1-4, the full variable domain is EAGVVQSPRYKIIEKKQPVAFWCNPISGHNTLYWYLQNLGQGPELLIRYENEEAVDDSQLPKDRFSAERLKGVDSTLKIQPAELGDSAVYLCASTLRKSTATNEKLFFGSGTQLSVL.

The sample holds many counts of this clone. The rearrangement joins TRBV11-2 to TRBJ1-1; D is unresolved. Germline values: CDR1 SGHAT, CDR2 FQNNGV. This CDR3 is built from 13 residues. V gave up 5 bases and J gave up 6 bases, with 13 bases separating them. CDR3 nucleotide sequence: TGTGCCAGCAGCCCCAATCGGGTTGCTGAAGCTTTCTTT. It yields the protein CASSPNRVAEAFF.

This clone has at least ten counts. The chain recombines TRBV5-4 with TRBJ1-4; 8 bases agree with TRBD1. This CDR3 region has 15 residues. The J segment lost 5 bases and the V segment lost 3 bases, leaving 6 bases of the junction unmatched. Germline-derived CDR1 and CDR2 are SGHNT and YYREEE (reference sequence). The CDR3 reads CASSSNRGLNEKLFF. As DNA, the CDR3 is TGTGCCAGCAGCTCGAACAGGGGGTTAAATGAAAAACTGTTTTTT.

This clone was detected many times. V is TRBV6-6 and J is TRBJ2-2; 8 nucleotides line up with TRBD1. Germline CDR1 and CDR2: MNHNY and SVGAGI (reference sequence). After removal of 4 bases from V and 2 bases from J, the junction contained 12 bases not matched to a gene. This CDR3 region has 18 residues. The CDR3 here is CASSLDRPGQANTGELFF. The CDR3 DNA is TGTGCCAGCAGTTTAGACAGACCGGGACAGGCTAACACCGGGGAGCTGTTTTTT.

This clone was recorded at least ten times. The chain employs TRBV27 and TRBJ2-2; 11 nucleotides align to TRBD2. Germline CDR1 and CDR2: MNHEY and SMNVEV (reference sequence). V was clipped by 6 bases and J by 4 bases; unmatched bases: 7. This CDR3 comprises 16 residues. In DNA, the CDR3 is TGTGCCAGCAGACCCACTAGCGGGAGATTCACCGGGGAGCTGTTTTTT. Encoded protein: CASRPTSGRFTGELFF.

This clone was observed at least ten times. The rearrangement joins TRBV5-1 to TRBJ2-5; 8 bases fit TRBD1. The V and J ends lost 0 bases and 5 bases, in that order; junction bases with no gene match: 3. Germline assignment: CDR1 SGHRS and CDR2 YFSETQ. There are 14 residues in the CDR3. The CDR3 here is CASSLGTGIETQYF. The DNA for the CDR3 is TGCGCCAGCAGCTTGGGGACAGGGATTGAGACCCAGTACTTC.

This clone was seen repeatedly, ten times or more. This CDR3 is CASSLDGGRNTEAFF. The CDR3 DNA reads TGCGCCAGCAGCTTGGACGGGGGCAGGAACACTGAAGCTTTCTTT. This chain links TRBV5-1 with TRBJ1-1; tentative D call: TRBD1 (6 bases). V lost 0 bases and J 1 base, leaving 10 bases between the germline ends. CDR3 size: 15 residues. Germline-derived CDR1 and CDR2 are SGHRS and YFSETQ.

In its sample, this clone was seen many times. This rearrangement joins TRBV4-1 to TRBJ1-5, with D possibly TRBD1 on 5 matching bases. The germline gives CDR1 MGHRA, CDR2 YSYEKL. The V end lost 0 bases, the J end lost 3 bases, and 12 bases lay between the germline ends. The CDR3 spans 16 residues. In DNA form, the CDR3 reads TGCGCCAGCAGCCAAGAAAGGTGGGGGAACAATCAGCCCCAGCATTTT. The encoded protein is CASSQERWGNNQPQHF.

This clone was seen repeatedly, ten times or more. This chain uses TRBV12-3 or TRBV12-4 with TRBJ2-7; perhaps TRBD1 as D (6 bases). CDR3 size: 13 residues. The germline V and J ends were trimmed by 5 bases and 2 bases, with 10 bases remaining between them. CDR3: CASSIRDTYEQYF. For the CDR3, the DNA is TGTGCCAGCAGTATCCGGGACACCTACGAGCAGTACTTC.

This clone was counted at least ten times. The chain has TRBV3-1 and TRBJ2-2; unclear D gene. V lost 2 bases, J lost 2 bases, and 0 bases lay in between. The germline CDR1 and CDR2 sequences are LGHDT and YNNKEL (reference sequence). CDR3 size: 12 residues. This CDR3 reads CASSQNTGELFF. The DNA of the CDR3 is TGTGCCAGCAGCCAAAACACCGGGGAGCTGTTTTTT.

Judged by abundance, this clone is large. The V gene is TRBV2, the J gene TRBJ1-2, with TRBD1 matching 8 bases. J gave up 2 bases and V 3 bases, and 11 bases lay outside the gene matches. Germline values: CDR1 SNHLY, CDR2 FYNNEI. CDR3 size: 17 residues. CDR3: CASSDDRGKGLNYGYTF. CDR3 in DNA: TGTGCCAGCAGTGACGACAGGGGAAAAGGTCTAAACTATGGCTACACCTTC.

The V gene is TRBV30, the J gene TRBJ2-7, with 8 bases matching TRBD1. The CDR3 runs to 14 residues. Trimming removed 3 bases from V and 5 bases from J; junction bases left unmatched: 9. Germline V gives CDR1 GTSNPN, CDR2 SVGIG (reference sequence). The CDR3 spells CAWSPGQGIDEQYF. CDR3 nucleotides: TGTGCCTGGAGCCCTGGACAGGGCATAGACGAGCAGTACTTC.

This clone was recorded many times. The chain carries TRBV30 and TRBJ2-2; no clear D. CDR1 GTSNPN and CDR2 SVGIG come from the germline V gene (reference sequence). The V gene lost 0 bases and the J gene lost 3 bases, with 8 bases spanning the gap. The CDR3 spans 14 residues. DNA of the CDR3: TGTGCCTGGAGTGTCTCTAGACACACCGGGGAGCTGTTTTTT. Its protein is CAWSVSRHTGELFF.

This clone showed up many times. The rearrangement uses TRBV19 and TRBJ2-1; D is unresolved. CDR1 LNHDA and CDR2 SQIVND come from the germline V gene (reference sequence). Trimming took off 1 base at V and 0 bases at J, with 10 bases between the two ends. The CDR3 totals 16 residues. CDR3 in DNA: TGTGCCAGTAGTATAGGGGGTCCCGTCTCCTACAATGAGCAGTTCTTC. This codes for CASSIGGPVSYNEQFF.

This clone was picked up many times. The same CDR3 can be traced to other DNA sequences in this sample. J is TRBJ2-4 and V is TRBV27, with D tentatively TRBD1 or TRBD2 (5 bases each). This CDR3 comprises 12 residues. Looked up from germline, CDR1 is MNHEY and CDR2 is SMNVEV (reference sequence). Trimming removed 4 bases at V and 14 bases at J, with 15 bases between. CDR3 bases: TGTGCCAGCAGTTCCGTGGGGACGGCCGAGTACTTC. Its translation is CASSSVGTAEYF.

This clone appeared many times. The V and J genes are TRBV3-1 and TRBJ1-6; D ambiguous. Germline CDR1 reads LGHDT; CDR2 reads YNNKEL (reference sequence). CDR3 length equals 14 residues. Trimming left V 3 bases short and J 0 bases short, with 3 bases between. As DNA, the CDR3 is TGTGCCAGCAGCCAGAGCTCCTATAATTCACCCCTCCACTTT. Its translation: CASSQSSYNSPLHF.

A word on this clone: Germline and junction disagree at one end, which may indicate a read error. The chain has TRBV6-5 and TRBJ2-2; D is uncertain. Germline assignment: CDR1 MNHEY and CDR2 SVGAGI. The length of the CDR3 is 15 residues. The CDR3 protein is CPSRYFAGNTGELFF. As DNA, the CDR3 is TGTCCCAGCAGATACTTTGCCGGAAACACCGGGGAGCTGTTTTTT.